The 27 T cell receptor beta chains below all came from one sample that was sequenced in a study of blood T cell repertoires in COVID-19. Measured with immunoSEQ multiplex PCR; TCRdb has only the in-frame clones, and not every one. The sample lists around 260,000 clones; around 90% were seen once. The sample consisted of peripheral blood. The receptors were sampled from a man between 60 and 75 years old who had recovered from COVID-19.

This chain connects TRBV5-6 to TRBJ1-2, with D possibly being TRBD1 (5 bases). Germline lookup yields CDR1 SGHDT and CDR2 YYEEEE. The CDR3 loop spans 13 amino acids. Trimming took 2 bases from V and 4 from J, leaving 9 bases between them. In DNA, the CDR3 is TGTGCCAGCAGCTTTAGGGGTTCCTATGGCTACACCTTC. This gives the protein CASSFRGSYGYTF.

The J gene is TRBJ1-2, the V gene TRBV2; weak D call: TRBD1 (5 bases). V was trimmed by 1 base and J by 5 bases, leaving 14 bases between them. Germline CDR1 and CDR2: SNHLY and FYNNEI. This CDR3 comprises 15 residues. CDR3 DNA sequence: TGTGCCAGCAGTGAAGGCGGGACTGCGGATTATGGCTACACCTTC. Protein: CASSEGGTADYGYTF.

The rearrangement links TRBV29-1 to TRBJ1-2; D remains unclear. CDR3 length equals 13 residues. Trimming took 4 bases from V and 6 from J, leaving 15 bases between them. Germline CDR1 and CDR2: SQVTM and ANQGSEA. The CDR3 DNA follows: TGCAGCGTTGTTGCGGGTCCGGAGGATGGCTACACCTTC. Translation: CSVVAGPEDGYTF.

V and J are TRBV9 and TRBJ2-3; 8 positions agree with TRBD2. V was clipped by 1 base and J by 4 bases; unmatched bases: 8. CDR3 length equals 16 residues. The germline gives CDR1 SGDLS, CDR2 YYNGEE. The CDR3 DNA reads TGTGCCAGCAGCGTAAGGAGTAGCGGGGTGTCAGATACGCAGTATTTT. Its translation is CASSVRSSGVSDTQYF.

This clone has a handful of counts. The chain carries TRBV6-1 and TRBJ1-2, with D possibly matching TRBD1 (5 bases). Trimming stripped 1 base from V and 0 bases from J, with 12 bases between. CDR3 length: 16 residues. Germline V gene sequence: CDR1 MNHNS, CDR2 SASEGT. The CDR3 DNA reads TGTGCCAGCAGTGAAGTGGGGGGGGGAGCTAACTATGGCTACACCTTC. This gives the protein CASSEVGGGANYGYTF.

The chain carries TRBV11-3 and TRBJ2-7; 9 nucleotides line up with TRBD2. With V trimmed by 4 bases and J by 6 bases, 7 bases remained unmatched. Germline values: CDR1 SGHNT, CDR2 YENEEA. This CDR3 is built from 14 residues. The CDR3 spells CASSSSGAWGEQYF. The CDR3 nucleotides read TGTGCCAGCAGCTCTAGCGGGGCCTGGGGCGAGCAGTACTTC.

This clone was counted between two and nine times. In DNA, the CDR3 is TGTGCCAGCAGCCAAGACCGGGTAGATTGGAGCTTTCGCAATCAGCCCCAGCATTTT. Its protein product is CASSQDRVDWSFRNQPQHF. The chain couples TRBV4-2 to TRBJ1-5; D is unclear. There are 19 residues in the CDR3. CDR1 LGHNA and CDR2 YNFKEQ come from the germline V gene. The V gene lost 0 bases and the J gene lost 2 bases, with 20 bases spanning the gap.

The V and J genes are TRBV5-5 and TRBJ1-2, with 10 bases matching TRBD1. From germline, CDR1 is SGHKS and CDR2 YYEKEE (reference sequence). J gave up 6 bases and V 3 bases, and 8 bases lay outside the gene matches. The CDR3 is 15 amino acids. The CDR3 DNA follows: TGTGCCAGCAGCTCCGCGCCGGGACAGGGGAATGGCTACACCTTC. It specifies CASSSAPGQGNGYTF. The entire variable domain, with the rest obtained from reference TRBV5-5 and TRBJ1-2, is as follows: DAGVTQSPTHLIKTRGQQVTLRCSPISGHKSVSWYQQVLGQGPQFIFQYYEKEERGRGNFPDRFSARQFPNYSSELNVNALLLGDSALYLCASSSAPGQGNGYTFGSGTRLTVV.

This chain joins TRBV7-9 and TRBJ2-1, with D hard to call. This CDR3 has 11 amino acids. Germline lookup yields CDR1 SEHNR and CDR2 FQNEAQ (reference sequence). The V gene lost 5 bases and the J gene lost 5 bases, with 4 bases spanning the gap. The CDR3 spells CASSRDNEQFF. DNA of the CDR3: TGTGCCAGCAGCCGGGACAATGAGCAGTTCTTC.

The CDR3 loop reads CASSSPGLALNEQFF. The CDR3 coding sequence is TGTGCCAGCAGTTCACCGGGACTAGCTTTAAATGAGCAGTTCTTC. The V gene is TRBV27, the J gene TRBJ2-1; 9 bases line up with TRBD2. CDR1 is MNHEY, CDR2 SMNVEV, per germline (reference sequence). The CDR3 consists of 15 residues. V shed 4 bases and J 7 bases; nucleotides not matched to a gene: 8.

This clone appeared a single time. The gene calls are TRBV2 and TRBJ2-2; TRBD2 aligns across 10 bases. Germline V gene lookup returns CDR1 SNHLY and CDR2 FYNNEI. The V gene end was trimmed by 4 bases and the J gene end by 2 bases; junction bases not matched to a gene: 4. The CDR3 spans 16 residues. CDR3 sequence reads: CASSGSGGLNTGELFF. Here the CDR3 DNA reads TGTGCCAGCAGTGGTAGCGGGGGGCTTAACACCGGGGAGCTGTTTTTT.

J is TRBJ2-7 and V is TRBV5-1, with D perhaps matching TRBD1 (6 bases). This CDR3 has 12 amino acids. Per germline, CDR1 SGHRS and CDR2 YFSETQ. V lost 5 bases to trimming and J lost 5 bases, with 11 bases between them. The CDR3 loop is CASRAGVHEQYF. The DNA for the CDR3 is TGCGCCAGCAGGGCAGGGGTCCACGAGCAGTACTTC.

The CDR3 spells CASSRKGTGREPNTGELFF. CDR3 DNA sequence: TGTGCCAGCAGCAGGAAAGGGACAGGGAGGGAACCGAACACCGGGGAGCTGTTTTTT. The chain recombines TRBV5-5 with TRBJ2-2, with TRBD1 identical over 9 bases. The CDR3 loop spans 19 amino acids. Trimming at V came to 4 bases and at J to 0 bases, leaving 13 bases not matched to a gene. Germline CDR1 reads SGHKS; CDR2 reads YYEKEE (reference sequence).

This chain links TRBV7-9 with TRBJ1-1; D call uncertain. The CDR3 covers 13 residues. The germline V gene encodes CDR1 SEHNR and CDR2 FQNEAQ (reference sequence). Trimming removed 8 bases from V and 1 base from J, with 11 bases in between. The CDR3 protein is CASRPTPNTEAFF. The CDR3 DNA reads as TGTGCCAGCCGCCCAACACCGAACACTGAAGCTTTCTTT.

V gene TRBV6-5 combines with J gene TRBJ1-1; 7 positions agree with TRBD1. The germline CDR1 and CDR2 sequences are MNHEY and SVGAGI. The V and J ends lost 6 bases and 5 bases, in that order; junction bases with no gene match: 9. The CDR3 runs to 14 residues. The DNA of the CDR3 is TGTGCCAGCAGCCCGGAGGGGGCAAGTACTGAAGCTTTCTTT. It is translated as CASSPEGASTEAFF.

V is TRBV4-2 and J is TRBJ1-2; D is perhaps TRBD1 (6 bases). CDR1 and CDR2 (germline): LGHNA, YNFKEQ. The germline V and J ends were trimmed by 1 base and 7 bases, with 16 bases remaining between them. The CDR3 runs to 15 residues. As DNA, the CDR3 is TGTGCCAGCAGCCAAGGAATTCGAGGACAGCCTGGCTACACCTTC. Protein sequence: CASSQGIRGQPGYTF.

V is TRBV19 and J is TRBJ2-4, with D perhaps matching TRBD1 (7 bases). The CDR3 is made up of 14 amino acids. Per the germline V gene, CDR1 is LNHDA and CDR2 is SQIVND (reference sequence). V was trimmed by 6 bases and J by 5 bases, leaving 14 bases between them. The CDR3 bases are TGTGCCAGTAGACGCCAGGGGGGTCAAAACATTCAGTACTTC. Its translation is CASRRQGGQNIQYF.

The gene calls are TRBV18 and TRBJ2-2, with D unresolved. The V gene lost 4 bases and the J gene lost 3 bases, with 9 bases spanning the gap. This CDR3 spans 14 amino acids. Germline V lookup: CDR1 KGHSH, CDR2 LQKENI. The DNA of the CDR3 is TGTGCCAGCTCACTAAGAGAAGACACCGGGGAGCTGTTTTTT. Translation: CASSLREDTGELFF. The entire variable domain, with the rest obtained from reference TRBV18 and TRBJ2-2, is as follows: NAGVMQNPRHLVRRRGQEARLRCSPMKGHSHVYWYRQLPEEGLKFMVYLQKENIIDESGMPKERFSAEFPKEGPSILRIQQVVRGDSAAYFCASSLREDTGELFFGEGSRLTVL.

This clone is a singleton in its sample. This chain uses TRBV19 with TRBJ2-6; D perhaps matches TRBD1 (5 bases). The V gene's germline CDR1 is LNHDA and CDR2 SQIVND (reference sequence). Trimming took off 11 bases at V and 0 bases at J, with 14 bases between the two ends. The CDR3 sequence is 15 residues long. The CDR3 loop is CASGPFNSGANVLTF. The CDR3 nucleotides read TGTGCCTCAGGGCCGTTTAACTCTGGGGCCAACGTCCTGACTTTC.

Comment on this clone: A much bigger clone sits one base away, suggesting this may be a read error. The same CDR3 also results from other DNA sequences found in this sample. V usage is TRBV6-5 and J usage is TRBJ1-2, with D unresolved. V was trimmed by 6 bases and J by 2 bases, leaving 10 bases between them. In germline, CDR1 is MNHEY, CDR2 SVGAGI. This CDR3 is 13 amino acids long. The CDR3 is CASSPTGNYGYTF. The CDR3 nucleotides are TGTGCCAGCAGCCCGACCGGGAACTATGGCTACACCTTC.

J is TRBJ2-2 and V is TRBV6-4; TRBD2 matches at 12 bases. The V gene's germline CDR1 is MRHNA and CDR2 SNTAGT. The CDR3 runs 16 residues. Trimming took 6 bases from V and 7 from J; bases not matched to a gene: 9. This CDR3 is CASSLTGTSGHGELFF. The CDR3 DNA reads TGTGCCAGCAGCCTAACCGGGACTAGCGGGCACGGGGAGCTGTTTTTT.

The rearrangement uses TRBV6-2 or TRBV6-3 and TRBJ2-7, with 9 bases matching TRBD1. The CDR3 covers 13 residues. CDR1 is MNHEY, CDR2 SVGEGT, per germline. Germline trimming cut 5 bases from V and 4 bases from J; bases unmatched to any gene: 3. CDR3 loop: CASSRTGVYEQYF. The CDR3 nucleotides read TGTGCCAGCAGTCGGACAGGGGTATACGAGCAGTACTTC.

This rearrangement joins TRBV6-2 or TRBV6-3 to TRBJ2-3, with 11 bases identical to TRBD2. The CDR3 runs 19 residues. The V segment lost 6 bases and the J segment 3 bases; nucleotides outside the gene matches: 17. In germline, CDR1 is MNHEY, CDR2 SVGEGT. CDR3 residues: CASSRPLDSGGATTDTQYF. CDR3 DNA: TGTGCCAGCAGCCGCCCACTCGATAGCGGGGGGGCCACAACAGATACGCAGTATTTT.

The V gene is TRBV5-1, the J gene TRBJ2-5, with D perhaps TRBD1 (6 bases). The CDR3 is made up of 17 amino acids. CDR1 is SGHRS and CDR2 is YFSETQ in the germline V gene. V lost 4 bases, J lost 5 bases, and 24 bases lay in between. This chain's CDR3 is CASSPQSSGAGYETQYF. Written as DNA, the CDR3 is TGCGCCAGCAGCCCCCAGTCCTCAGGGGCAGGTTACGAGACCCAGTACTTC.

This chain uses TRBV7-8 with TRBJ2-5; D might be TRBD2 (5 bases). This CDR3 comprises 14 residues. The V end lost 4 bases, the J end lost 1 base, and 10 bases lay between the germline ends. Per germline, CDR1 SGHVS and CDR2 FQNEAQ. CDR3 region: CASSSSSGQETQYF. The CDR3, as DNA: TGTGCCAGCAGCTCCTCCAGCGGCCAAGAGACCCAGTACTTC.

The chain is built from TRBV7-3 and TRBJ2-3; no definite D call. The CDR3 is 14 amino acids. V lost 1 base and J lost 5, with 10 bases in between. Germline assignment: CDR1 SGHTA and CDR2 FQGTGA. This CDR3 reads CASSLISNGDTQYF. The CDR3 bases are TGTGCCAGCAGCTTAATCTCTAACGGAGATACGCAGTATTTT.

This chain links TRBV18 with TRBJ2-7, with TRBD2 identical over 7 bases. The CDR3 covers 18 residues. Germline CDR1 and CDR2: KGHSH and LQKENI. Losses at the gene ends were 6 bases for V and 0 bases for J; bases not matched to a gene: 17. This CDR3 is CASSRGVAQSDHSYEQYF. The CDR3 DNA is TGTGCCAGCTCCCGGGGGGTCGCCCAGAGCGATCACTCCTACGAGCAGTACTTC.